The clone carrying this T cell receptor beta chain was seen a single time. The data stem from a study of blood T cell repertoires in COVID-19. Study summary: The United States, Italy and Spain were the sources of the acute and convalescent COVID-19 samples.

The data were produced by immunoSEQ multiplex PCR, yet TCRdb's version contains in-frame clones alone and is incomplete. The table shows around 270,000 clones, with approximately 86% occurring only once. This clonotype was sampled from a man aged 25-40 years with active or convalescent COVID-19. The sequenced sample was peripheral blood.

The CDR3 coding sequence is TGTGCCAGCAGCGACACTAACTATGGCTACACCTTC. This codes for CASSDTNYGYTF. The rearrangement uses TRBV7-2 and TRBJ1-2, with unresolved D. This CDR3 comprises 12 residues. Germline V lookup: CDR1 SGHTA, CDR2 FQGNSA. V was clipped by 5 bases and J by 0 bases, with 4 bases between them.